The rows below give T cell receptor beta chains drawn from one sample of a study of high-grade serous ovarian cancer treatment subgroups. Sequencing used immunoSEQ multiplex PCR; TCRdb keeps in-frame clones, though not all of them. This table holds over 6,500 clones, around 76% found once. The material sequenced was tumor tissue. The receptors shown here come from a human donor with high-grade serous ovarian cancer. Both conserved end residues are part of each CDR3. D genes are given only for firm matches. Clone size appears in some rows only: once, few, many, or a class for an expanded clone.

d_call j_call clone_size v_call cdr3_nt cdr3_aa
TRBD2 TRBJ2-3 - TRBV13 TGTGCCAGCAGCCACCGGGACTATCACGTTACGCAGTATTTT CASSHRDYHVTQYF
- TRBJ2-2 - TRBV5-6 TGTGCCAGCAGCCGTCCCACCGGGGAGCTGTTTTTT CASSRPTGELFF
TRBD1 TRBJ2-1 - TRBV5-1 TGCGCCAGCAGGGACCGGGACAGGGGGATCTATGAGCAGTTCTTC CASRDRDRGIYEQFF
- TRBJ2-5 - TRBV5-1 TGCGCCAGCAGCACCCGCACCCATCGGCAAGAGACCCAGTACTTC CASSTRTHRQETQYF
- TRBJ1-5 - TRBV6-5 TGTGCCAGCAGCAGAATTAGCAATCAGCCCCAGCATTTT CASSRISNQPQHF
TRBD1 TRBJ1-2 - TRBV5-1 TGCGCCAGCAGCCCGACAGGGCTCCTAAGCTATGGCTACACCTTC CASSPTGLLSYGYTF
- TRBJ1-5 - TRBV27 TGTGCCAGCAGTTACGACGGGGCCCAGCCCCAGCATTTT CASSYDGAQPQHF
- TRBJ2-5 once TRBV7-9 TGTGCCAGCAGCTTAACCCCCTCTCGGGGGACCGGTGAGACCCAGTACTTC CASSLTPSRGTGETQYF
- TRBJ1-1 few TRBV21-1 TGTGCCAGCAGCCCGAAGGCGGAGGCCATGAACACTGAAGCTTTCTTT CASSPKAEAMNTEAFF
- TRBJ1-1 once TRBV6-5 TGTGCCAGCAGTTACTCGTTCACGGCAGGGCTAGGAGCTTTCTTT CASSYSFTAGLGAFF
- TRBJ2-3 - TRBV10-3 TGTGCCATCAGTGGAAGAATAGGGAGCACAGATACGCAGTATTTT CAISGRIGSTDTQYF
- TRBJ2-2 - TRBV6-1 TGTGCCAGTCTCCAGGGGTCCAAGAACACCGGGGAGCTGTTTTTT CASLQGSKNTGELFF
TRBD2 TRBJ2-3 - TRBV30 TGTGCCTGGAGAAGACTAGCAAGTAAATCAGATACGCAGTATTTT CAWRRLASKSDTQYF
TRBD1 TRBJ2-1 - TRBV7-8 TGTGCCAGCAGCTCCAGGGACAGGGAACCCTACAATGAGCAGTTCTTC CASSSRDREPYNEQFF
TRBD2 TRBJ2-7 - TRBV6-6 TGTGCCAGCATCCAACTAGCGGGGAGCTCCTACGAGCAGTACTTC CASIQLAGSSYEQYF
- TRBJ1-1 few TRBV2 TGTGCCAGCAGTGGCGGCAGTAGCACTGAAGCTTTCTTT CASSGGSSTEAFF
TRBD1 TRBJ1-1 - TRBV7-9 TGTGCCAGCAGCTCCAGGGGGGAAGCTTTCTTT CASSSRGEAFF
- TRBJ1-4 - TRBV5-8 TGTGCCAGCAGCTTGGGGGGGACTAATGAAAAACTGTTTTTT CASSLGGTNEKLFF
TRBD2 TRBJ2-7 - TRBV5-1 TGCGCCAGCAGCCATACTAGCGCCTTTACCTACGAGCAGTACTTC CASSHTSAFTYEQYF
- TRBJ2-7 few TRBV11-3 TGTGCCAGCAGCTTAGAGGGGAATCTCTACGAGCAGTACTTC CASSLEGNLYEQYF
- TRBJ1-6 - TRBV4-3 TGCGCCAGCAGCCAAGCAGTCAGGGCAAGTCACCGATCTTCACCCCTCCACTTT CASSQAVRASHRSSPLHF
TRBD1 TRBJ1-6 - TRBV9 TGTGCCAGCAGCACCCAAGCCAGGGGGCGGGCACCCCTCCACTTT CASSTQARGRAPLHF
- TRBJ2-7 - TRBV6-6 TGTGCCAGCAGTTACTCGATCCAGGGCCAAAACTACGAGCAGTACTTC CASSYSIQGQNYEQYF
- TRBJ1-5 - TRBV6-1 TGTGCCAGCAGGTCCCAGACTTATAGCAATCAGCCCCAGCATTTT CASRSQTYSNQPQHF
- TRBJ2-3 - TRBV7-8 TGTGCCAGCAGCCCCCGGTTCTTTCGAGATACGCAGTATTTT CASSPRFFRDTQYF
- TRBJ1-1 - TRBV5-1 TGCGCCAGTCGGGATACCATGAACACTGAAGCTTTCTTT CASRDTMNTEAFF
TRBD2 TRBJ2-5 - TRBV4-1 TGCGCCAGCAGCTCCTACTTAGCGGGGGATGGGACCCAGTACTTC CASSSYLAGDGTQYF
TRBD1 TRBJ1-5 few TRBV6-6 TGTGCCAGCCGACAGGGGACCTATAGCAATCAGCCCCAGCATTTT CASRQGTYSNQPQHF
- TRBJ1-2 - TRBV27 TGTGCCAGCAGTACAGCCCCACTTAACTATGGCTACACCTTC CASSTAPLNYGYTF
- TRBJ2-5 - TRBV7-3 TGTGCCAGCAGCCCGACTCTGGGATACAGCCAAGAGACCCAGTACTTC CASSPTLGYSQETQYF
TRBD1 TRBJ1-2 - TRBV7-2 TGTGCCAGCAGGTACTCGGGACAGGGTCTTTACACCTTC CASRYSGQGLYTF
- TRBJ1-3 - TRBV5-6 TGTGCCAGCAGCTTGGTCACGGCAGGAATCAGCTCTGGAAACACCATATATTTT CASSLVTAGISSGNTIYF
TRBD1 TRBJ1-4 - TRBV2 TGTGCCAGCAGAGTCGGGACAGGGGGCCCTGAAAAACTGTTTTTT CASRVGTGGPEKLFF
- TRBJ1-2 - TRBV4-1 TGCGCCAGCAGCCAAGGTGAAGCCCTGGTTTATGGCTACACCTTC CASSQGEALVYGYTF
- TRBJ1-5 - TRBV7-9 TGTGCCAGCAGCTTACTGAGTCAGCCCCAGCATTTT CASSLLSQPQHF
- TRBJ1-5 - TRBV4-1 TGCGCCAGCAGCCAAGTGTCATCCTTACAGGGTCCCAATCAGCCCCAGCATTTT CASSQVSSLQGPNQPQHF
- TRBJ2-6 - TRBV6-1 TGTGCCAGCGAGAGCTCTGGGGCCAACGTCCTGACTTTC CASESSGANVLTF
- TRBJ1-2 few TRBV6-6 TGTGCCAGCAGGACCCCCGGGACAATGACAACCGGCTACACCTTC CASRTPGTMTTGYTF
- TRBJ2-2 - TRBV12-5 TGTGCTAGTGGTTCCTCAGGCTTGTGGGACGAGGAGGACACCGGGGAGCTGTTTTTT CASGSSGLWDEEDTGELFF
TRBD2 TRBJ2-1 - TRBV5-4 TGTGCCAGCAGCTTGTCTCCCGAGAAACTAGCGGGAAGCTCCTACAATGAGCAGTTCTTC CASSLSPEKLAGSSYNEQFF
- TRBJ2-6 - TRBV4-1 TGCGCCAGCAGCCAAGATCAGGGATCTGGGGCCAACGTCCTGACTTTC CASSQDQGSGANVLTF
- TRBJ2-3 - TRBV4-2 TGTGCCAGCAGCTTAGGACCCGCAGATACGCAGTATTTT CASSLGPADTQYF
- TRBJ1-1 few TRBV6-5 TGTGCCAGCAGCCCAAGGGGTAACGAACTTCGAGCTTTCTTT CASSPRGNELRAFF
- TRBJ2-5 - TRBV7-2 TGTGCCAGCAGCCCCCCGGGCCTACAGACCCAGTACTTC CASSPPGLQTQYF
- TRBJ2-5 once TRBV5-1 TGCGCCAGCAGTTCCGGGACGGGTCACCAAGAGACCCAGTACTTC CASSSGTGHQETQYF
- TRBJ2-1 - TRBV6-5 TGTGCCAGCGGGAGGAATGAGCAGTTCTTC CASGRNEQFF
- TRBJ2-3 - TRBV7-6 TGTGCCAGCAGCTTCTACTCCAGCACAGATACGCAGTATTTT CASSFYSSTDTQYF
- TRBJ1-2 - TRBV30 TGTGCCTGGAGTGTAATCTCTATCTATGGCTACACCTTC CAWSVISIYGYTF
TRBD1 TRBJ1-2 - TRBV19 TGTGCCAGTAGTCCAGGGGGAGGCAACTATGGCTACACCTTC CASSPGGGNYGYTF
- TRBJ2-5 - TRBV19 TGTGCCAGTCAAAAAAGGGGGGAACCGGAGACCCAGTACTTC CASQKRGEPETQYF
- TRBJ2-7 few TRBV27 TGTGCCAGCAGTCCTCTTCGGAGCAAACTCTCCTCCTACGAGCAGTACTTC CASSPLRSKLSSYEQYF
TRBD2 TRBJ2-7 - TRBV6-5 TGTGCCAGCACCTCCCCACAGCGGGGAACCTACGAGCAGTACTTC CASTSPQRGTYEQYF
- TRBJ1-2 - TRBV6-1 TGTGCCAGCAGTGAATCGCTTTGGTTCCACACCTTC CASSESLWFHTF